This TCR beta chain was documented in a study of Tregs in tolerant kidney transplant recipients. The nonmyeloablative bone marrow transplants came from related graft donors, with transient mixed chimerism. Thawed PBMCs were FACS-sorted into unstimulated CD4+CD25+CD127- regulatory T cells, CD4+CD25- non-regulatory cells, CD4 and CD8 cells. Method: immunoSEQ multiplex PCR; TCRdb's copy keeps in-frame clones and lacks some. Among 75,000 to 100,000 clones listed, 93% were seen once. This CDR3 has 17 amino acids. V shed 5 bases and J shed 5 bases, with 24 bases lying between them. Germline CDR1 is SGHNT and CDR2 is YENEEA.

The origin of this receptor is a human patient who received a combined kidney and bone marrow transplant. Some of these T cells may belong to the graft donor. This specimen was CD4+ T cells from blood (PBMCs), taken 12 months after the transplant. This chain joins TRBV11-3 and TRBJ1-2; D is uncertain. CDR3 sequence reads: CASSPRWLSPPQYGYTF. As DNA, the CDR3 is TGTGCCAGCAGCCCCCGTTGGCTTTCCCCTCCCCAATATGGCTACACCTTC.